This TCR beta chain was identified during a study of identical twins. TCRdb used MiXCR to reprocess the 5' RACE reads, holding one entry per CDR3 protein. Here the sample spans about 660,000 distinct CDR3 sequences, less than 10% being singletons. Per germline, CDR1 ENHRY and CDR2 SYGVKD. V dropped 7 bases and J dropped 5 bases, with 14 bases sitting between them. The CDR3 has 14 residues. Study observations and caveats: There is a chance that invariant MAIT and iNKT cells partially muddied zero-insertion analyses. Cord blood beta clonotypes that were abundant carried fewer insertions, and memory repertoires showed no such trend.

Healthy Caucasian donors formed the entire cohort. Of note for this clonotype: Its target is unknown.

A further study also used this sample, focusing on yellow fever vaccine responses in identical twins.

The clonotype originates from a woman under 30 in good health. The sample consisted of PBMCs. The V and J genes are TRBV10-3 and TRBJ2-2, with TRBD1 as a possible D gene (6 bases). The CDR3 is CAIKLNRDTGELFF. DNA of the CDR3: TGTGCCATCAAACTAAACAGGGATACCGGGGAGCTGTTTTTT.